This T cell receptor (beta chain) came from a study of cytomegalovirus exposure and HLA in healthy donors. Study information: Of the donors genotyped, approximately 410 in all, about 81% fell in the Caucasian-associated ancestry cluster. Findings and limits, study-wide: An analysis that was carried out later associated 16,951 TCR beta sequences with HLA alleles at 0.05 false discovery rate. The study designated around 150 TCR beta chains cytomegalovirus-associated. A later analysis, which compared TCR beta chains of equal frequency, found the HLA-associated ones more clonally expanded.

As regards this clone: Its antigen is not identified.

The germline V gene encodes CDR1 KGHSH and CDR2 LQKENI. Trimming removed 4 bases from V and 5 bases from J; junction bases left unmatched: 4. This CDR3 has 14 amino acids. PCR employed 60 Vbeta and 13 Jbeta primers. The data were produced by immunoSEQ multiplex PCR, yet TCRdb's version contains in-frame clones alone and is incomplete. The sample contains 90,000 to 150,000 clones, roughly 82% of which appear only once. The TCR was taken from a woman between 40 and 50 years old in good health and CMV-seropositive. This chain joins TRBV18 and TRBJ2-3; 9 nucleotides align to TRBD2. The sequenced sample was PBMCs. CDR3 DNA: TGTGCCAGCTCACTAGCGGGGGAGGTAGATACGCAGTATTTT. It codes for CASSLAGEVDTQYF.